The clone carrying this T cell receptor beta chain was seen more than once but under ten times. This sample is part of a study of shared clonotypes between healthy human individuals. Here immunoSEQ multiplex PCR was the method, and the copy in TCRdb shows in-frame clones only, minus some. Of hundreds of thousands of clones in the sample, less than 80% were seen once. Germline V gene data show CDR1 as MGHRA and CDR2 as YSYEKL. The CDR3 spans 13 residues. Trimming removed 6 bases from V and 4 bases from J; junction bases left unmatched: 5. This TCR derives from a woman in her 30s in good health. The chain links TRBV4-1 to TRBJ1-2, with TRBD1 matching 7 bases. Input material: memory CD4+ T cells sorted from blood. Subset of the sample: CD45RA-negative fraction. The CDR3: CASSQTGTYGYTF. The CDR3 nucleotides are TGCGCCAGCAGTCAGACAGGGACCTATGGCTACACCTTC.